Given below is one TCR beta chain in context. The sample comes from a study of blood T cell repertoires in COVID-19. The overall study: T cells, B-cell-depleted T cells, or PBMCs provided the cDNA or gDNA that served as material.

Germline loops: CDR1 LNHDA, CDR2 SQIVND (reference sequence). This CDR3 comprises 13 residues. Trimming took 7 bases from V and 7 from J; bases not matched to a gene: 6. The data were produced by immunoSEQ multiplex PCR, yet TCRdb's version contains in-frame clones alone and is incomplete. Among tens of thousands of clones listed, around 88% were seen once. The sequence derives from a woman of 80 years or more with acute or convalescent COVID-19. The rearrangement links TRBV19 to TRBJ1-5; 8 positions agree with TRBD1. The sequencing input was peripheral blood. CDR3 region: CASTYRGDQPQHF. CDR3 in DNA: TGTGCCAGTACTTACAGGGGGGACCAGCCCCAGCATTTT. Using reference TRBV19 and TRBJ1-5 for the parts outside the CDR3, the full variable domain is DGGITQSPKYLFRKEGQNVTLSCEQNLNHDAMYWYRQDPGQGLRLIYYSQIVNDFQKGDIAEGYSVSREKKESFPLTVTSAQKNPTAFYLCASTYRGDQPQHFGDGTRLSIL.